This TCR beta chain derives from a study of blood T cell repertoires in COVID-19. Study-wide background: The analysed material was cDNA or gDNA that came from T cells, B-cell-depleted T cells, or PBMCs.

For recovered donors of Cohort 3, there were two negative PCRs, clearance, or symptom resolution. This clone was detected once. Original handling: By means of reference gene primer amplification, nucleated cell counts were estimated. The protocol was immunoSEQ multiplex PCR, while the TCRdb copy is restricted to in-frame clones and leaves out a portion. The V and J calls and clone size were taken over from that table, and D and trimming were inferred from the DNA. Of hundreds of thousands of clones listed, around nine tenths are singletons. V was shortened by 5 bases and J by 4 bases, with 17 bases between the two germline ends. The CDR3 loop spans 15 amino acids. Per germline, CDR1 LGHDT and CDR2 YNNKEL (reference sequence).

The chain uses TRBV3-1 (or the pseudogene TRBV3-2) and TRBJ1-2, with D uncertain. Sequenced material: PBMCs or T cells enriched from blood (not recorded which). The TCR comes from a woman aged 18-30 years who had recovered from COVID-19. CDR3 in DNA: TGTGCCAGCAGCGTCTCGGGCGGGGTCGGCTATGGCTACACCTTC. It specifies CASSVSGGVGYGYTF.